This TCR beta chain was captured by sequencing in a study of blood T cell repertoires in COVID-19. About the research overall: Samples came from the United States, Italy and Spain, spanning acute and convalescent COVID-19. T cells, B-cell-depleted T cells, or PBMCs supplied cDNA or gDNA.

Trimming took off 4 bases at V and 0 bases at J, with 14 bases between the two ends. The CDR3 length is 15 residues. In the authors' methods: Estimation of nucleated cell counts was performed using reference gene primer amplification. Libraries were prepared by immunoSEQ multiplex PCR; TCRdb keeps only in-frame clonotypes and omits some of them. The DNA gave D and trimming, while V, J and clone size come from that table. This table holds tens of thousands of clones, around 90% found once. The chain has TRBV5-3 and TRBJ2-7; tentative D call: TRBD1 (6 bases). TRBV5-3 is identified as an open reading frame with a role that is uncertain. Sequencing used peripheral blood. This sequence originates from a woman aged 45-65 years with active or convalescent COVID-19. The CDR3 nucleotides read TGTGCCAGAAGCACACAGGGTCTAAGCTCCTACGAGCAGTACTTC. Amino acids: CARSTQGLSSYEQYF.